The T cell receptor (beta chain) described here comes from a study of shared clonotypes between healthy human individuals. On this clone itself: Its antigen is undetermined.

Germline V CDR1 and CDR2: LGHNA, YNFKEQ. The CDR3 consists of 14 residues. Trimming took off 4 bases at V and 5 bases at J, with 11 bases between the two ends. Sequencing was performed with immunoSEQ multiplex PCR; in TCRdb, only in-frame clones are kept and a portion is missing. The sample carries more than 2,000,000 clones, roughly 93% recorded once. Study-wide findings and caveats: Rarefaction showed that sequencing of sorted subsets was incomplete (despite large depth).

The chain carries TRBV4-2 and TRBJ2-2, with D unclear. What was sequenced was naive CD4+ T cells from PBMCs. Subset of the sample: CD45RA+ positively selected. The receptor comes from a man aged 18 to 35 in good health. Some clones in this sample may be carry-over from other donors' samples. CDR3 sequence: CASSPRLSTGELFF. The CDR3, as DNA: TGTGCCAGCAGCCCGCGATTGTCGACCGGGGAGCTGTTTTTT.